This T cell receptor beta chain emerged from a study of blood T cell repertoires in COVID-19. For the study at large: Some COVID-19 samples were acute and others convalescent; all came from the United States, Italy and Spain. The cDNA or gDNA used as material had been derived from T cells, B-cell-depleted T cells, or PBMCs.

This CDR3 is 14 amino acids long. V was pared by 1 base and J by 5 bases, with 6 bases between. From germline, CDR1 is SGHVS and CDR2 FQNEAQ. Sequenced by immunoSEQ multiplex PCR; TCRdb stores in-frame clones only, minus some. The top ten clones hold around 4% of a sample with some 250,000 clones, approximately 80% of them seen once. The receptor comes from a man in his sixties with acute or convalescent COVID-19. The sample taken for sequencing was peripheral blood. V gene TRBV7-8 combines with J gene TRBJ1-6, with D tentatively TRBD1 (6 bases). This CDR3 is CASSLDRDNSPLHF. DNA for the CDR3: TGTGCCAGCAGCTTAGACAGGGATAATTCACCCCTCCACTTT.